This is a list of T cell receptor beta chains from one sample in a study of T-cell memory formation after mild COVID-19. TCRdb analysed the 5' RACE reads with MiXCR anew, one entry per CDR3 protein. Of hundreds of thousands of distinct CDR3 sequences listed, about a fifth are singletons. Sequencing was performed on PBMCs or a T cell subset sorted from them (not recorded which). Receptors originate from an adult woman who had mild COVID-19 (a few samples of this study predate the infection). Cell type and time point are not known. Both conserved end residues are part of each CDR3. Size is stated for part of the rows, as once, few or many counts, or as a class when the clone is expanded.

clone_size: few
v_call: TRBV7-2
cdr3_aa: CASSPSPGQYGYTF

clone_size: -
v_call: TRBV7-2
cdr3_aa: CASSLRTRRSGHYGYTF

clone_size: few
v_call: TRBV4-2
cdr3_aa: CASSQVEGGGYEQYF

clone_size: -
v_call: TRBV19
cdr3_aa: CASRPRDRGYEQYF

clone_size: -
v_call: TRBV5-6
cdr3_aa: CASSFYGNTIYF

clone_size: -
v_call: TRBV11-2
cdr3_aa: CASRLGRGGTPYNEQFF

clone_size: -
v_call: TRBV19
cdr3_aa: CATVGQGRNEQFF

clone_size: many
v_call: TRBV12-3/TRBV12-4
cdr3_aa: CASSLRGSGANVLTF

clone_size: few
v_call: TRBV7-2
cdr3_aa: CASSLAVGAGYNEQFF

clone_size: -
v_call: TRBV6-1
cdr3_aa: CAISVTGYNEQFF

clone_size: -
v_call: TRBV5-6
cdr3_aa: CASSLTGIEQFF

clone_size: many
v_call: TRBV20-1
cdr3_aa: CSARGLNEQFF

clone_size: few
v_call: TRBV24-1
cdr3_aa: CATSDFSRTGELFF

clone_size: -
v_call: TRBV24-1
cdr3_aa: CATSERGFAGPNEQFF

clone_size: few
v_call: TRBV10-3
cdr3_aa: CAISPQGQYTEAFF

clone_size: -
v_call: TRBV7-2
cdr3_aa: CASKSGQGAEKLFF

clone_size: many
v_call: TRBV6-2/TRBV6-3
cdr3_aa: CASSYDRDTEAFF

clone_size: -
v_call: TRBV19
cdr3_aa: CASSMVIEAFF

clone_size: few
v_call: TRBV25-1
cdr3_aa: CASSRAGAAGALSNEQFF

clone_size: -
v_call: TRBV20-1
cdr3_aa: CSASQGDTGELFF

clone_size: few
v_call: TRBV29-1
cdr3_aa: CSVRTDIDTQYF

clone_size: -
v_call: TRBV7-3
cdr3_aa: CASSSAPGPQCEKLFF

clone_size: -
v_call: TRBV7-2
cdr3_aa: CASSLALRGNEQFF

clone_size: few
v_call: TRBV24-1
cdr3_aa: CATSDSGTPLGPQHF

clone_size: -
v_call: TRBV24-1
cdr3_aa: CATSESGQAREDTQYF

clone_size: -
v_call: TRBV13
cdr3_aa: CASSWTGTGAYEQYF

clone_size: few
v_call: TRBV7-6
cdr3_aa: CAISQPTAGAEQYF

clone_size: few
v_call: TRBV12-3/TRBV12-4
cdr3_aa: CASSLGSYDQYF

clone_size: -
v_call: TRBV12-3/TRBV12-4
cdr3_aa: CASSSRVLLEQYF

clone_size: -
v_call: TRBV12-3/TRBV12-4
cdr3_aa: CASSIEAAHYGYTF

clone_size: many
v_call: TRBV7-9
cdr3_aa: CASSLVTGSTEAFF

clone_size: -
v_call: TRBV6-5
cdr3_aa: CASSYERETEAFF

clone_size: once
v_call: TRBV7-2
cdr3_aa: CASSPGSGGAQETQYF

clone_size: -
v_call: TRBV6-5
cdr3_aa: CASSQGGGGHEQYF

clone_size: -
v_call: TRBV28
cdr3_aa: CASSSPGQGAGYEQYF

clone_size: few
v_call: TRBV24-1
cdr3_aa: CATSRGSSGTASKGYTF

clone_size: many
v_call: TRBV4-3
cdr3_aa: CASSQTSGSSVGETQYF